The sequence of this T cell receptor (beta chain) was determined in a study of shared clonotypes between healthy human individuals (TCRdb year 2020). About the investigation overall: A few men and a couple of women, aged 18 to 49 years, made up the cohort. Each donor's leukapheresis produced roughly between roughly 0.85 and 9 billion PBMCs. To estimate repertoire size and how much clonotype sharing occurs between individuals, the study deeply sequenced the blood TCR repertoires of several healthy adults. To increase sequencing depth and limit assay-specific biases, different laboratories used diverse techniques to prepare libraries and sequence TCR repertoires. For each donor, CD4 naive and CD4 memory were each given three plates, CD8 naive was given two plates, and CD8 memory was given one plate.

The donors were healthy, HIV-negative adults with no recently reported acute infections or vaccinations. Only Caucasian adults living in Nashville, Tennessee, USA were represented among the donors. CD8 memory samples combined magnetically selected CD45RO+ cells with CCR7-negative CD45RA+ effector memory (TemRA) cells. Blood was collected by leukapheresis, and PBMCs were isolated by Ficoll-Histopaque density gradient centrifugation and then cryopreserved in liquid nitrogen vapor phase. Purity and quantity of every magnetically sorted T cell population were checked by analytical flow cytometry. Genomic DNA was isolated from each sorted fraction and quantified by UV absorbance on a Nanodrop 2000c. CDR1 LGHNA and CDR2 YNFKEQ were looked up in the germline V gene. The germline ends are 16 bases apart after V is trimmed by 2 bases and J by 11 bases. The CDR3 has 13 amino acids, counting the end cysteine and phenylalanine. CDR3 DNA only is kept here, 39 bases in frame from base 1.

General findings and caveats noted by the study authors: Sampling was restricted to blood, and TCR repertoires in tissues likely differ from the TCR repertoires found in blood. Compared with non-shared clonotypes, the clonotypes found in all four sorted-subset donors had higher generation probabilities. Incomplete sequencing was indicated by rarefaction of sorted-subset datasets, despite the large sequencing depth. Pairwise subsampling indicated that sequencing depth was expected to affect the degree of clonotype sharing among donors. Because the study included only a small number of donors, the genetic and exposure-history diversity represented was limited. Naive subsets generally had larger estimated clonotype richness than memory subsets did. Sharing across a handful of donors was observed for 4.5% to 6.5% of naive CD4, about 3.2% of naive CD8, 2% to 2.5% of memory CD4, and about 0.4% of memory CD8 clonotypes.

Using the deep immunoSEQ assay, multiplex PCR amplified TCR CDR3 regions from genomic DNA. For each cell subset, the extracted genomic DNA was distributed evenly across all wells of several immunoSEQ 96-well plates, and each plate served as one replicate. For sorted subsets, 200 to 250 ng of genomic DNA, equivalent to around 31,000 T cell genomes, went into each replicate PCR. The purified libraries were quantified using a Qubit 3.0 fluorometer, sized with a Bioanalyzer 2100, and then quantified again using the KAPA Library Quantification kit. Every immunoSEQ 96-well plate was sequenced on a dedicated single-read 150-cycle Illumina NextSeq 550 flow cell. Regarding the original processing steps: Because the immunoSEQ output included only junctional sequences and no quality scores, the filtering could not be the same as the filtering used for full-length reads. Sequences were annotated with PyIR, a Python wrapper for IgBLAST v1.9, and V/J genes and CDR3 were assigned using IMGT germline references. Reads were filtered out if the reads had weak V/J assignments (E-value above 1e-6), no CDR3, stop codons, out-of-frame junctions, or ambiguous translated residues. V3J clonotypes were defined by identical inferred V gene, J gene, and CDR3 amino acid sequence. Percentage overlap between repertoires was calculated by dividing the number of shared unique clonotypes by the size of the smaller repertoire. RTK rarefaction, the Chao1 estimator, and Recon v2.1 estimates of unobserved clonotypes were used to assess repertoire richness. Generation probabilities for all TCRbeta clonotypes obtained by the gDNA method from a few donors were computed using OLGA. This is the immuneACCESS table as TCRdb keeps it, with only in-frame sequences that have V and J called. A part of the clones is gone; compared with another copy, unresolved V genes explain less than half, and the rest is unexplained. V and J calls and clone size come straight from that table; D and trimming were deduced from the DNA. In this sample the table shows about 120,000 clones, about 70% of which occur a single time. The ten largest clones capture around 23% of the sample.

Comments on this clone: Its cognate antigen has yet to be identified. Base qualities are not at hand, and no much larger clone is one base apart.

Sequencing was performed on memory CD8+ T cells sorted from blood. The sample's cell subset or site label, decoded: CD45RO+ cells pooled with CCR7-negative TemRA cells. The sequence is built from TRBV4-2 and TRBJ2-7; the D gene is possibly TRBD1, with 6 bases matching. The receptor was isolated from a woman aged 25-40 years in good health. For the CDR3, the sequence is CASSQPWAGAEYF. The DNA is as follows: TGTGCCAGCAGCCAACCTTGGGCAGGGGCGGAGTACTTC.